The 9 T cell receptor beta chains reported below all come from one sample, sequenced in a study of cytomegalovirus exposure and HLA in healthy donors. It was with 60 Vbeta and 13 Jbeta primers that the PCR ran. Using immunoSEQ multiplex PCR, the repertoire was profiled, and TCRdb retains in-frame clones only, with some absent. The sample records around 120,000 clones, about 80% being singletons. The sequenced material came from PBMCs. Every receptor here comes from a male donor in good health and CMV-seronegative.

The rearrangement uses TRBV6-6 and TRBJ2-6; 8 nucleotides line up with TRBD2. V lost 7 bases and J lost 4; bases outside the gene matches: 6. This CDR3 spans 15 amino acids. Germline lookup yields CDR1 MNHNY and CDR2 SVGAGI (reference sequence). The CDR3 bases are TGTGCCAGCAAGAGCGGGGGCTCAGGGGCCAACGTCCTGACTTTC. Translation gives CASKSGGSGANVLTF.

The rearrangement links TRBV5-1 to TRBJ1-4, with a tentative D call TRBD1 (6 bases). The CDR3 has 14 amino acids. The V gene lost 4 bases and the J gene lost 7 bases, with 14 bases spanning the gap. The germline V gene encodes CDR1 SGHRS and CDR2 YFSETQ. This CDR3 reads CASSRTAGSEKLFF. DNA for the CDR3: TGCGCCAGCAGCCGGACAGCGGGATCTGAAAAACTGTTTTTT. Full variable domain (outside the CDR3, taken from reference TRBV5-1 and TRBJ1-4): KAGVTQTPRYLIKTRGQQVTLSCSPISGHRSVSWYQQTPGQGLQFLFEYFSETQRNKGNFPGRFSGRQFSNSRSEMNVSTLELGDSALYLCASSRTAGSEKLFFGSGTQLSVL.

In this sample, this clone turned up once. V gene TRBV27 combines with J gene TRBJ2-1; 8 bases align to TRBD2. CDR1 and CDR2 (germline): MNHEY, SMNVEV (reference sequence). The CDR3 runs 13 residues. With V trimmed by 4 bases and J by 15 bases, 11 bases remained unmatched. The CDR3 region has the DNA TGTGCCAGCAGTTCCCCCAGACTAGCGAGGGCGTTCTTC. It is translated as CASSSPRLARAFF.

This chain joins TRBV27 and TRBJ2-4, with a possible D match to TRBD1 (7 bases). Trimming shortened V by 5 bases and J by 1 base, and 12 bases separated the two germline ends. Per the germline V gene, CDR1 is MNHEY and CDR2 is SMNVEV (reference sequence). The CDR3 is 15 residues long. CDR3: CASSKEGAAKNIQYF. The CDR3 nucleotides are TGTGCCAGCAGTAAGGAGGGGGCGGCCAAAAACATTCAGTACTTC.

The rearrangement links TRBV30 to TRBJ2-2, with D perhaps matching TRBD1 (7 bases). Germline values: CDR1 GTSNPN, CDR2 SVGIG (reference sequence). Deletions cut 6 bases from V and 4 bases from J, with 15 bases between. The CDR3 has 14 residues. The CDR3, as DNA: TGTGCCTGCTCGACAGGGACTTTCACCGGGGAGCTGTTTTTT. It codes for CACSTGTFTGELFF.

This sequence joins TRBV18 and TRBJ1-4, with D unresolved. There are 13 residues in the CDR3. Trimming removed 3 bases from V and 8 bases from J, with 10 bases in between. Germline V lookup: CDR1 KGHSH, CDR2 LQKENI. The CDR3 protein is CASSPREFEKLFF. CDR3 DNA: TGTGCCAGCTCACCGAGGGAATTCGAAAAACTGTTTTTT.

This clone occurred once. The chain links TRBV18 to TRBJ2-1, with TRBD2 matching 11 bases. Trimming took 4 bases from V and 8 from J; bases not matched to a gene: 22. From germline, CDR1 is KGHSH and CDR2 LQKENI. The CDR3 has 20 amino acids. CDR3 DNA sequence: TGTGCCAGCTCACTCCTACAGGGGGCCAAGACTAGCGGGAAGGTCGATGAGCAGTTCTTC. It codes for CASSLLQGAKTSGKVDEQFF.

This clone was counted once. The chain combines TRBV7-2 with TRBJ1-1, with 10 bases fitting TRBD1. CDR3 length: 17 residues. Germline V gene sequence: CDR1 SGHTA, CDR2 FQGNSA. After removal of 4 bases from V and 5 bases from J, the junction contained 13 bases not matched to a gene. The CDR3: CASSSSPDRGRWTEAFF. The CDR3 nucleotides read TGTGCCAGCAGCTCCTCCCCCGACAGGGGGCGATGGACTGAAGCTTTCTTT.

This rearrangement joins TRBV6-4 to TRBJ2-3; TRBD2 matches 9 bases. The CDR3 is 15 residues long. Trimming at V came to 3 bases and at J to 6 bases, leaving 7 bases not matched to a gene. Germline values: CDR1 MRHNA, CDR2 SNTAGT. The CDR3 DNA sequence: TGTGCCAGCAGTGAAAATAGCGGGGGCGCGGATACGCAGTATTTT. It specifies CASSENSGGADTQYF.